The 4 T cell receptor beta chains reported below all come from one sample, sequenced in a study of shared clonotypes between healthy human individuals. Profiled with immunoSEQ multiplex PCR; TCRdb holds only in-frame clones, not every one. This sample has millions of clones, with about 94% found just once. Naive CD8 cells lacked CD45RO and underwent positive selection for CCR7, leaving out terminally differentiated effector memory CD45RA+ cells. Sequencing input: naive CD8+ T cells sorted from blood. Receptor source: a man aged 18 to 35 in good health.

The chain recombines TRBV7-9 with TRBJ2-5; no reliable D call. The CDR3 length is 11 residues. V lost 5 bases, J lost 6 bases, and 7 bases lay in between. In germline, CDR1 is SEHNR, CDR2 FQNEAQ (reference sequence). CDR3 in amino acids: CASSPLQTQYF. For the CDR3, the DNA is TGTGCCAGCAGCCCACTTCAGACCCAGTACTTC.

The V gene is TRBV2, the J gene TRBJ2-5, with 16 bases lining up with TRBD2. The CDR3 has 17 residues. CDR1 SNHLY and CDR2 FYNNEI come from the germline V gene. V gave up 6 bases and J gave up 5 bases; unmatched junction bases: 9. In nucleotides, the CDR3 is TGTGCCAGCAGGGACGGGACTAGCGGGGGGGTAGAGGAGACCCAGTACTTC. Translating it yields CASRDGTSGGVEETQYF. The full variable domain, completed using reference TRBV2 and TRBJ2-5, is EPEVTQTPSHQVTQMGQEVILRCVPISNHLYFYWYRQILGQKVEFLVSFYNNEISEKSEIFDDQFSVERPDGSNFTLKIRSTKLEDSAMYFCASRDGTSGGVEETQYFGPGTRLLVL.

This chain connects TRBV15 to TRBJ2-3; D could derive from TRBD1 or TRBD2 (5 bases each). V was pared by 6 bases and J by 2 bases, with 18 bases between. Germline CDR1 and CDR2: LNHNV and YYDKDF (reference sequence). The CDR3 covers 16 residues. The DNA for the CDR3 is TGTGCCACCAGTCTTACCGGGGAAGGGGCCACAGATACGCAGTATTTT. It encodes CATSLTGEGATDTQYF.

V and J are TRBV30 and TRBJ2-3; TRBD1 agrees at 9 bases. This CDR3 region has 14 residues. The trim removed 1 base at V and 2 bases at J, leaving 1 base unmatched. In germline, CDR1 is GTSNPN, CDR2 SVGIG (reference sequence). CDR3 residues: CAWSGTGVTDTQYF. The CDR3 region has the DNA TGTGCCTGGAGTGGGACAGGGGTCACAGATACGCAGTATTTT.